The clone carrying this T cell receptor (beta chain) was seen only a few times. Its target is unknown. The CDR3 consists of 16 residues. V lost 0 bases to trimming and J lost 1 base, with 14 bases between them. The V gene's germline CDR1 is DFQATT and CDR2 SNEGSKA (reference sequence). Arm-PCR with iRepertoire HTBI primers amplified the CDR3 regions for these TCR beta libraries. TCRdb re-called the multiplex PCR reads with MiXCR, one entry per CDR3 protein. The data contain around 360,000 distinct CDR3 sequences, under 20% of them singletons. These data originate in a study of regulatory T cells in long-lasting Graves disease. Regarding time point: newly diagnosed GD, antithyroid drugs for less than 3 months. Extracted PBMC RNA gave rise to the TCR library. Study-level points and caveats: Persistent Graves' cases showed lower TCR diversity than newly diagnosed cases. With persistent disease, TRBV28, TRBJ1-2 and TRBJ2-5 were the favored segments.

These data were likewise used in another study, on T cells in Graves' hyperthyroidism and ophthalmopathy. Per that study: Orbital computed tomography, thyroid ultrasound, serum thyroxine and TRAb, and clinical symptoms together informed the diagnoses.

The source was peripheral blood mononuclear cells (PBMCs), collected at new diagnosis, from a patient treated with antithyroid drugs. This TCR came from a woman aged 18-29 years with Graves disease. The rearrangement links TRBV20-1 to TRBJ2-3; D is possibly TRBD2 (6 bases). The CDR3 is CSARDPAGWGTDTQYF. The DNA of the CDR3 is TGCAGTGCTAGAGATCCGGCGGGATGGGGCACAGATACGCAGTATTTT.